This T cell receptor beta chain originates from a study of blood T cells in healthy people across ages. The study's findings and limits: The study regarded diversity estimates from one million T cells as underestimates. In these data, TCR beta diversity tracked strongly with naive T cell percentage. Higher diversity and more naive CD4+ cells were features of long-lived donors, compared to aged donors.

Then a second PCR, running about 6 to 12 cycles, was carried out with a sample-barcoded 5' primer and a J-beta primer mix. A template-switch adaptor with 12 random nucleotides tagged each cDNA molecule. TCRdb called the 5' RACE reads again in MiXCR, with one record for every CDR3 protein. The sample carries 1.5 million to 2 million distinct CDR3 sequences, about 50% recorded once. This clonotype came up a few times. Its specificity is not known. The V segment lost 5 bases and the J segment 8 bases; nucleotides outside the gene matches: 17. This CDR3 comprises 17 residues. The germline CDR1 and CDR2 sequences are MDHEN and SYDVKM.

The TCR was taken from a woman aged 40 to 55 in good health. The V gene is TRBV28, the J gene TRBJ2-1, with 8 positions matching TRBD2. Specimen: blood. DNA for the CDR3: TGTGCCAGCAGTCACTCGTTAGCGGGGCCGGGCTGGCATGAGCAGTTCTTC. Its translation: CASSHSLAGPGWHEQFF.